This TCR beta chain was sequenced in a study of control samples from healthy donors and cancer patients. The table came from immunoSEQ multiplex PCR; TCRdb's copy has only in-frame clones and leaves some out. Among around 120,000 clones listed, roughly nine tenths were seen once. The V segment lost 10 bases and the J segment 1 base; nucleotides outside the gene matches: 16. Germline V CDR1 and CDR2: LNHDA, SQIVND (reference sequence). The length of the CDR3 is 17 residues. The sequenced sample consisted of PBMCs. The chain joins TRBV19 to TRBJ1-1; 9 bases match TRBD1. This receptor was taken from a woman in her forties or fifties with colorectal cancer. The DNA for the CDR3 is TGTGCCACTCTCCCTACGGACAGGGGTCCTTCGAACACTGAAGCTTTCTTT. Protein: CATLPTDRGPSNTEAFF.